These 13 T cell receptor beta chains share one sample of origin, sequenced in a study of regulatory T cells in long-lasting Graves disease. Arm-PCR of CDR3 regions and iRepertoire HTBI primers were used to build TCR beta libraries. TCRdb re-analysed the multiplex PCR reads in MiXCR, keeping a single row per CDR3 protein. This sample has under 450,000 distinct CDR3 sequences, with 10% to 15% found just once. Time point described: newly diagnosed GD, antithyroid drugs for less than 3 months. Extracted RNA from PBMCs served as the source of the TCR library. The sample was also reused in another study, on T cells in Graves' hyperthyroidism and ophthalmopathy.

The specimen comprised peripheral blood mononuclear cells (PBMCs), sampled at new diagnosis, from a patient treated with antithyroid drugs. All receptors come from a woman aged 18-29 years with Graves disease.

J is TRBJ2-1 and V is TRBV7-2, with TRBD1 identical over 8 bases. Germline trimming cut 5 bases from V and 7 bases from J; bases unmatched to any gene: 7. CDR1 is SGHTA, CDR2 FQGNSA, per germline. The length of the CDR3 is 14 residues. CDR3 amino acids: CASSQRTGRNEQFF. The CDR3 nucleotides are TGTGCCAGCAGCCAACGGACAGGGCGGAATGAGCAGTTCTTC.

CDR3 sequence (DNA): TGCAGCGTTGGAATCCGAGGCGGGGATTGGAACAATGAGCAGTTCTTC. Translated: CSVGIRGGDWNNEQFF. J is TRBJ2-1 and V is TRBV29-1; possibly TRBD2 for D (6 bases). Trimming left V 4 bases short and J 5 bases short, with 21 bases between. Germline V gene data show CDR1 as SQVTM and CDR2 as ANQGSEA. The CDR3 is 16 residues long.

This clonotype was picked up many times. CDR3 amino acids: CASSSKTSESTDTQYF. CDR3 DNA sequence: TGCGCCAGCAGCAGCAAGACTAGCGAAAGCACAGATACGCAGTATTTT. This chain joins TRBV5-1 and TRBJ2-3, with 8 bases fitting TRBD2. The ends lost 4 bases at V and 0 bases at J; junction bases unmatched: 7. Germline V lookup: CDR1 SGHRS, CDR2 YFSETQ. The CDR3 is 16 residues long.

This clonotype was observed at least ten times. The CDR3 region is CSARIGGQPQHF. The CDR3 DNA sequence: TGCAGTGCTAGGATTGGCGGTCAGCCCCAGCATTTT. The chain carries TRBV20-1 and TRBJ1-5, with D uncertain. CDR3 length: 12 residues. Trimming stripped 3 bases from V and 6 bases from J, with 9 bases between. CDR1 is DFQATT and CDR2 is SNEGSKA in the germline V gene (reference sequence).

This clonotype was detected ten times or more. This chain links TRBV6-1 with TRBJ2-1, with 16 nucleotides matching TRBD2. CDR3 size: 15 residues. V was clipped by 8 bases and J by 8 bases; unmatched bases: 6. The V gene's germline CDR1 is MNHNS and CDR2 SASEGT. CDR3 sequence reads: CASGGLAGGPYEQFF. As DNA, the CDR3 is TGTGCCAGCGGGGGACTAGCGGGAGGGCCATATGAGCAGTTCTTC.

The chain has TRBV9 and TRBJ1-1; tentatively, D is TRBD1 (6 bases). V gave up 0 bases and J gave up 11 bases, with 17 bases separating them. This CDR3 region has 14 residues. Germline CDR1 is SGDLS and CDR2 is YYNGEE. The CDR3 sequence: CASSVGGRTETAFF. The CDR3 region has the DNA TGTGCCAGCAGCGTAGGGGGGAGGACAGAGACGGCTTTCTTT.

This clonotype came up many times. The gene calls are TRBV10-3 and TRBJ2-7; D gene ambiguous. Germline V lookup: CDR1 ENHRY, CDR2 SYGVKD. V lost 3 bases, J lost 6 bases, and 15 bases lay in between. CDR3 size: 14 residues. The CDR3 is CAISEPVAGGEQYV. In DNA, the CDR3 is TGTGCCATCAGTGAACCAGTCGCCGGCGGCGAGCAGTACGTC.

This clonotype was counted ten times or more. This chain joins TRBV6-2 or TRBV6-3 and TRBJ2-3; D gene ambiguous. Germline CDR1 reads MNHEY; CDR2 reads SVGEGT. CDR3 length: 13 amino acids. Deletions cut 2 bases from V and 6 bases from J, with 9 bases between. In DNA form, the CDR3 reads TGTGCCAGCAGTTACCGGAATTTGGATACGCAGTATTTT. Translated, it gives CASSYRNLDTQYF.

This clonotype was detected many times. This sequence joins TRBV20-1 and TRBJ2-7, with 14 bases lining up with TRBD2. The CDR3 is made up of 13 amino acids. The ends lost 5 bases at V and 7 bases at J; junction bases unmatched: 4. The germline gives CDR1 DFQATT, CDR2 SNEGSKA (reference sequence). CDR3 in amino acids: CSAGLAGGREQYF. In nucleotides, the CDR3 is TGCAGTGCTGGACTAGCGGGGGGACGGGAGCAGTACTTC.

The table lists this clonotype with a few counts. This chain joins TRBV2 and TRBJ2-3, with 7 bases aligning to TRBD1. Germline values: CDR1 SNHLY, CDR2 FYNNEI. After removal of 3 bases from V and 1 base from J, the junction contained 4 bases not matched to a gene. The CDR3 runs to 15 residues. In DNA, the CDR3 is TGTGCCAGCAGTGAGGATGGACAGGGCACAGATACGCAGTATTTT. Its protein is CASSEDGQGTDTQYF.

The sample holds many counts of this clonotype. V usage is TRBV3-1 and J usage is TRBJ2-7, with no clear D. Germline CDR1 is LGHDT and CDR2 is YNNKEL (reference sequence). Trimming removed 4 bases at V and 4 bases at J, with 14 bases between. The CDR3 sequence is 14 residues long. For the CDR3, the DNA is TGTGCCAGCAGCCGGGCAGAGGTCCTTTACGAGCAGTACTTC. Its protein product is CASSRAEVLYEQYF.

This clonotype was counted a few times. The chain couples TRBV15 to TRBJ2-1, with 11 bases fitting TRBD2. The CDR3 consists of 16 residues. V lost 4 bases and J lost 6; bases outside the gene matches: 8. Germline values: CDR1 LNHNV, CDR2 YYDKDF (reference sequence). CDR3 DNA: TGTGCCACCAGCATCATACTAGCGGGAGATAGCAATGAGCAGTTCTTC. Residues: CATSIILAGDSNEQFF.

As for this clonotype: A read error may explain this, as a much larger clone is one base away. The V gene is TRBV7-6, the J gene TRBJ1-4; 7 nucleotides agree with TRBD1. From germline, CDR1 is SGHVS and CDR2 FNYEAQ. CDR3 length: 17 amino acids. The CDR3 spells CANSQTDRPQIHEKLFF. The CDR3 nucleotides read TGTGCCAACAGCCAAACGGACAGGCCGCAAATTCATGAAAAACTGTTTTTT.